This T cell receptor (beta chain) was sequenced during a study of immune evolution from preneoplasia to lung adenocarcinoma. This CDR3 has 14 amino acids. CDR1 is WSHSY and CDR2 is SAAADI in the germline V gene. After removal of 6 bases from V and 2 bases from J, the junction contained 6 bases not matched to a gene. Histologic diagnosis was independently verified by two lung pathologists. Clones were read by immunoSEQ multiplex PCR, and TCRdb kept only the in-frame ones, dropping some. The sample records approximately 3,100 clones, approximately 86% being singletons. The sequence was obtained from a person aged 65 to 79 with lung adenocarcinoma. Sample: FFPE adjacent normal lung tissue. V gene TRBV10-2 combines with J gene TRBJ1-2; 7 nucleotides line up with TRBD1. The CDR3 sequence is CASSDRVRNYGYTF. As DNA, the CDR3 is TGCGCCAGCAGCGACAGGGTGCGAAACTATGGCTACACCTTC.